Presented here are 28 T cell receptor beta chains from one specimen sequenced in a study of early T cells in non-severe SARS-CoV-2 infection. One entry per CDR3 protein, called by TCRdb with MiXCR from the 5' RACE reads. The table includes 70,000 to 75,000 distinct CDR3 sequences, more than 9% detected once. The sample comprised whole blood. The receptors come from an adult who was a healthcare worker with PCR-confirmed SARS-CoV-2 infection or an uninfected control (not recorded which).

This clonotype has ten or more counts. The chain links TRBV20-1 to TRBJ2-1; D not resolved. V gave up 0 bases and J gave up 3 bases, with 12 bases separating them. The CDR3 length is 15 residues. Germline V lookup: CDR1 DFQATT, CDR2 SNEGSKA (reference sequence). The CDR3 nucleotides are TGCAGTGCTAGAGATCTGGTCGGAATCTACAATGAGCAGTTCTTC. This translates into CSARDLVGIYNEQFF.

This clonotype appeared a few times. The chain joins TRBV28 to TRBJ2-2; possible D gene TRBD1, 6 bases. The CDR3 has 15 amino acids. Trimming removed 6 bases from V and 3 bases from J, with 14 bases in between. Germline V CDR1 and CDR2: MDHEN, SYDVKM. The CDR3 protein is CASRRGGEDTGELFF. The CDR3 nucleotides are TGTGCCAGCAGGAGAGGGGGTGAGGACACCGGGGAGCTGTTTTTT. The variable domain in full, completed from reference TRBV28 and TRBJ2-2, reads DVKVTQSSRYLVKRTGEKVFLECVQDMDHENMFWYRQDPGLGLRLIYFSYDVKMKEKGDIPEGYSVSREKKERFSLILESASTNQTSMYLCASRRGGEDTGELFFGEGSRLTVL.

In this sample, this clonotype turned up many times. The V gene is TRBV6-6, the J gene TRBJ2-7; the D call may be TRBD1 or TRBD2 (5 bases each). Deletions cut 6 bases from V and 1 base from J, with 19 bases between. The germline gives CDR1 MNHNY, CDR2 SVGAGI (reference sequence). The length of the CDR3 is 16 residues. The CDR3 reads CASSGTELSRSYEQYF. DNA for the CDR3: TGTGCCAGCAGCGGGACGGAGCTCAGCCGTTCCTACGAGCAGTACTTC.

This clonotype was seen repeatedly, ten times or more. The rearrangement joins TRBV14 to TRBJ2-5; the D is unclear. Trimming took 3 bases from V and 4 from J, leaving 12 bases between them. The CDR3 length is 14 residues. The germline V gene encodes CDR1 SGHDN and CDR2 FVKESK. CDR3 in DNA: TGTGCCAGCAGCCACGTCTCTGGACGAGAGACCCAGTACTTC. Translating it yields CASSHVSGRETQYF.

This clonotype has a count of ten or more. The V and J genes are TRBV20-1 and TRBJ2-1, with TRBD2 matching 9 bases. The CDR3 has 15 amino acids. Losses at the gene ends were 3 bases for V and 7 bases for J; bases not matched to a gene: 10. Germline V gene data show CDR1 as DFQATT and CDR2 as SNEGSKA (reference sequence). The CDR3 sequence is CSASRSGRFWNEQFF. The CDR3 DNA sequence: TGCAGTGCTAGTCGGAGCGGGAGGTTCTGGAATGAGCAGTTCTTC.

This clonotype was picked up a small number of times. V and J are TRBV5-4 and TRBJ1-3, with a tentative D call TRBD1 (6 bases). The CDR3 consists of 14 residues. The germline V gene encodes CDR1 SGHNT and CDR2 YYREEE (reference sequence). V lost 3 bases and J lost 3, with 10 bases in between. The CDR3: CASSSGQNGNTIYF. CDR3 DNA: TGTGCCAGCAGCTCTGGACAGAATGGAAACACCATATATTTT.

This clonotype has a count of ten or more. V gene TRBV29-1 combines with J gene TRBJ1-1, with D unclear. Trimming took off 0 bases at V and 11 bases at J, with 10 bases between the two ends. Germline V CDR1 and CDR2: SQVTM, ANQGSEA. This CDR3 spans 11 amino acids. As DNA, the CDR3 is TGCAGCGTTGAAGATCGACGCAAGGCTTTCTTT. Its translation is CSVEDRRKAFF.

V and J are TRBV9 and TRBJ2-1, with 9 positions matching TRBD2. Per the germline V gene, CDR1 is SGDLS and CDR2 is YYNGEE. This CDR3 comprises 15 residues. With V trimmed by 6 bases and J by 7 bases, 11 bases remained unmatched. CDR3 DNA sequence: TGTGCCAGCACCGGACATGGGGCGGGAGGGAATGAGCAGTTCTTC. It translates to CASTGHGAGGNEQFF.

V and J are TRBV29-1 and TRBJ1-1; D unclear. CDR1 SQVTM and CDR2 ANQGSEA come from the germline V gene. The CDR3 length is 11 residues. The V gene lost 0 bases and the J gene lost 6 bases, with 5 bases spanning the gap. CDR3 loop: CSVEDPPEAFF. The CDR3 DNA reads TGCAGCGTTGAAGACCCACCTGAAGCTTTCTTT.

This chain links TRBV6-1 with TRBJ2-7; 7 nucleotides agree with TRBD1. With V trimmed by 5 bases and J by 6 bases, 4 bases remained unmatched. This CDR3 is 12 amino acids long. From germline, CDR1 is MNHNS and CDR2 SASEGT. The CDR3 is CASSLTGAEQYF. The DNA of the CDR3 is TGTGCCAGCAGTCTCACAGGGGCCGAGCAGTACTTC.

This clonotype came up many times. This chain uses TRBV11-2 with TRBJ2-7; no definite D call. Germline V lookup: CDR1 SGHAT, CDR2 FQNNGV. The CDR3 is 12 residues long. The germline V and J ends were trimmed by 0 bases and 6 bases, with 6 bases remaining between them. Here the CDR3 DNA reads TGTGCCAGCAGCTTAGACTTGGCCGAGCAGTACTTC. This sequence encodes CASSLDLAEQYF.

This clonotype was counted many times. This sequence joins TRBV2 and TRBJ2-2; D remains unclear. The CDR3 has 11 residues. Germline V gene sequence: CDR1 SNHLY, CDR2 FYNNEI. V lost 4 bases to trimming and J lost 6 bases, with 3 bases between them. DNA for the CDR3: TGTGCCAGCAGTGGACCCGGGGAGCTGTTTTTT. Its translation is CASSGPGELFF.

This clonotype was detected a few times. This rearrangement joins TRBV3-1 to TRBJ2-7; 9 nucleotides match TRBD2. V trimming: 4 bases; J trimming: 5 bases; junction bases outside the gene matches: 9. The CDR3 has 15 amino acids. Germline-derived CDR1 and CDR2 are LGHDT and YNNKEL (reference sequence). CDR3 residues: CASSRNSGRLHEQYF. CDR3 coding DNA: TGTGCCAGCAGCCGGAATAGCGGGAGACTACACGAGCAGTACTTC.

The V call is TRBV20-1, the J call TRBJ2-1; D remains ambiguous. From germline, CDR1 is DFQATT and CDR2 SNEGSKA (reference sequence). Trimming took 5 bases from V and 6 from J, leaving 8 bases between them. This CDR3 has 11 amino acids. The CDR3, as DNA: TGCAGTGCTGGTCGTACCAATGAGCAGTTCTTC. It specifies CSAGRTNEQFF.

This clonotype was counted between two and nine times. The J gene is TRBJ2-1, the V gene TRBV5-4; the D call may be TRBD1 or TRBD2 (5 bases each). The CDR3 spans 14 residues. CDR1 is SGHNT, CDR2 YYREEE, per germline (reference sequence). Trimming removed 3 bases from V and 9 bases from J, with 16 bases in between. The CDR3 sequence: CASSSGWERGEQFF. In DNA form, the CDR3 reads TGTGCCAGCAGCTCAGGTTGGGAGAGGGGTGAGCAGTTCTTC.

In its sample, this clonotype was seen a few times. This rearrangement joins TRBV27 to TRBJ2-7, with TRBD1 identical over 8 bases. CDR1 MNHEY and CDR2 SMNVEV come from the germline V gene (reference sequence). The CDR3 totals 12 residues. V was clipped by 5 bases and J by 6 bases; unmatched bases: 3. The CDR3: CASSPRGLEQYF. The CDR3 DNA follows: TGTGCCAGCAGTCCCAGGGGGCTCGAGCAGTACTTC.

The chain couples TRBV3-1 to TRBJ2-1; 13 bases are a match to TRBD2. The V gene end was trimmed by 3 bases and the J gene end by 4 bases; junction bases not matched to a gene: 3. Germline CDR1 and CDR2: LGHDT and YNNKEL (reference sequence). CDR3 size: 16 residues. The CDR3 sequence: CASSHETSGRYNEQFF. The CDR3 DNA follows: TGTGCCAGCAGCCACGAGACTAGCGGGAGGTACAATGAGCAGTTCTTC.

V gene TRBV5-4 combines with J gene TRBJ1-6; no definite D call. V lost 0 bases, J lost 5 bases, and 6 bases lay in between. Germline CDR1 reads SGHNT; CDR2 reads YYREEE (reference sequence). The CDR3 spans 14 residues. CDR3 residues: CASSLGADNSPLHF. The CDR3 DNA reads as TGTGCCAGCAGCTTGGGGGCTGATAATTCACCCCTCCACTTT.

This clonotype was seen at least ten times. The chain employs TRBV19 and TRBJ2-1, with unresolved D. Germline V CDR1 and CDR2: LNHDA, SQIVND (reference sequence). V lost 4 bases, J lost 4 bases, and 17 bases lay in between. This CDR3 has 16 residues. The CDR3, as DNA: TGTGCCAGTAGTACCATGCGGAGAGGCCAGTACAATGAGCAGTTCTTC. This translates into CASSTMRRGQYNEQFF.

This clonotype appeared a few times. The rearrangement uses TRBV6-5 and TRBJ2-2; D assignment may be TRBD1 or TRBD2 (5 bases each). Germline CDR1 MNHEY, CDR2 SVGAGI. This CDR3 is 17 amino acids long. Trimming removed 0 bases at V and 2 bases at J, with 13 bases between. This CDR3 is CASSYSRGWGNTGELFF. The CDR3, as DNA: TGTGCCAGCAGTTACTCGAGGGGCTGGGGTAACACCGGGGAGCTGTTTTTT.

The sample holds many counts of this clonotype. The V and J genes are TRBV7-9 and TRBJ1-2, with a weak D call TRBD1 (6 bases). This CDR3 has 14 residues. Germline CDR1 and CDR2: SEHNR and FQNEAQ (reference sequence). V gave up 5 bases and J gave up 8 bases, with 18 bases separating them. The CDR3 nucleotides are TGTGCCAGCAGCCCGGACAGTCTGCTGTGGGGCTACACCTTC. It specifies CASSPDSLLWGYTF.

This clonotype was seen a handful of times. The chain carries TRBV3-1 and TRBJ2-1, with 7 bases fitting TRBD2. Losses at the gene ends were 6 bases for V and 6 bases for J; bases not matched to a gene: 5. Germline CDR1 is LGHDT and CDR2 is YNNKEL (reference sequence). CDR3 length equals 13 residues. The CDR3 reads CASRGLGINEQFF. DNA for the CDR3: TGTGCCAGCAGAGGACTAGGTATCAATGAGCAGTTCTTC.

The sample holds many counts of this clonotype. CDR3: CASSLGTGRVFF. For the CDR3, the DNA is TGTGCCAGCAGCTTAGGGACCGGCAGGGTGTTTTTT. The gene calls are TRBV11-2 and TRBJ1-4, with D maybe TRBD1 (5 bases). Germline V gives CDR1 SGHAT, CDR2 FQNNGV. Trimming took off 1 base at V and 15 bases at J, with 12 bases between the two ends. This CDR3 region has 12 residues.

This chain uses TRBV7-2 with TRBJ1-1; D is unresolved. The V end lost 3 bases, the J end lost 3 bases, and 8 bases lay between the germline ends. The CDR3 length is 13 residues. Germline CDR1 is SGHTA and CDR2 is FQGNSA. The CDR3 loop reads CASSFAEYTEAFF. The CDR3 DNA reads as TGTGCCAGCAGCTTTGCAGAGTACACTGAAGCTTTCTTT. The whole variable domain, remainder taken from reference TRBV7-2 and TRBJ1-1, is GAGVSQSPSNKVTEKGKDVELRCDPISGHTALYWYRQSLGQGLEFLIYFQGNSAPDKSGLPSDRFSAERTGGSVSTLTIQRTQQEDSAVYLCASSFAEYTEAFFGQGTRLTVV.

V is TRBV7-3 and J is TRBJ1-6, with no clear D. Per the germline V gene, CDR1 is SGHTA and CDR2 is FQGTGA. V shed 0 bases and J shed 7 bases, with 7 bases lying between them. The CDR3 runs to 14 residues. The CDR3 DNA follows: TGTGCCAGCAGCTTAACACCTCTAAATTCACCCCTCCACTTT. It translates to CASSLTPLNSPLHF.

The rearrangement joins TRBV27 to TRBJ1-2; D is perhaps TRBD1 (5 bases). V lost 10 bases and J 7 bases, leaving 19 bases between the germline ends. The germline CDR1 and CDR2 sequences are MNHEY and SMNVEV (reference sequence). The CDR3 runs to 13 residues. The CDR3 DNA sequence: TGTGCCACATCGCCCGAAGGGGCCAGTGGCTACACCTTC. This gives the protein CATSPEGASGYTF.

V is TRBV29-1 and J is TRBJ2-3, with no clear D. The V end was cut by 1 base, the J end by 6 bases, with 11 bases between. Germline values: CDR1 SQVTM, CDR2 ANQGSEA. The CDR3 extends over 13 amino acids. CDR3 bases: TGCAGCGTTGAAGTCGTGGAGTCCGATACGCAGTATTTT. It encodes CSVEVVESDTQYF.

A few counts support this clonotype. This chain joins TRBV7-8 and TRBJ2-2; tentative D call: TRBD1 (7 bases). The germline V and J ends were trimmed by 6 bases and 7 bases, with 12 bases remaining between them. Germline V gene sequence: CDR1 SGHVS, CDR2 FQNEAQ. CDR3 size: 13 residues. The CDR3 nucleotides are TGTGCCAGCAGGGCAGGGGGGCACGGGGAGCTGTTTTTT. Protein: CASRAGGHGELFF.